This is a list of T cell receptor beta chains from one sample in a study of graft-versus-host responses after intestinal transplantation. Sequencing used immunoSEQ multiplex PCR; TCRdb keeps in-frame clones, though not all of them. The sample holds about 17,000 clones, roughly 80% seen once. Sequenced here: ileum tissue, sampled roughly 490 days after intestinal transplant. The receptor set was obtained from a human patient who received an intestinal transplant, so some T cells may come from the graft donor. Both conserved end residues are part of each CDR3. Fields, in order: V gene, J gene, D gene, clone size, CDR3 DNA, CDR3 protein. A D gene is named only where the DNA matches it firmly. Where a row states a size, it is once, few, many or the class of an expanded clone; other rows omit it.

V: TRBV5-1
J: TRBJ2-7
D: .
size: once
DNA: TGCGCCAGCAGCTTGGGGGCCGCCTACGAGCAGTACTTC
CDR3: CASSLGAAYEQYF

V: TRBV6-5
J: TRBJ1-1
D: .
size: .
DNA: TGTGCCAGCACCCTTGGAGGTCACAACACTGAAGCTTTCTTT
CDR3: CASTLGGHNTEAFF

V: TRBV18
J: TRBJ2-1
D: .
size: .
DNA: TGTGCCAGCTCACCACCCCCTAGCGCTTACAATGAGCAGTTCTTC
CDR3: CASSPPPSAYNEQFF

V: TRBV6-6
J: TRBJ1-5
D: TRBD1
size: .
DNA: TGTGCCAGCAGTTATGGACAGGATAGAAAGCCCCAGCATTTT
CDR3: CASSYGQDRKPQHF

V: TRBV7-6
J: TRBJ2-3
D: TRBD2
size: .
DNA: TGTGCCAGCAGCCCGCTGGGTAGCGGGTCAGATACGCAGTATTTT
CDR3: CASSPLGSGSDTQYF

V: TRBV11-2
J: TRBJ1-5
D: TRBD1
size: .
DNA: TGTGCCAGCAGCGCAACAGGGGGCGACGAGCCCCAGCATTTT
CDR3: CASSATGGDEPQHF

V: TRBV6-4
J: TRBJ2-4
D: TRBD1
size: .
DNA: TGTGCCAGCAGGGGACAGGTTTGCGCCAAAAACATTCAGTACTTC
CDR3: CASRGQVCAKNIQYF

V: TRBV7-3
J: TRBJ2-3
D: TRBD2
size: .
DNA: TGTGCCAGCAGCTCCCATCCCGGACTAGCGGGGCCCAGCGCAGATACGCAGTATTTT
CDR3: CASSSHPGLAGPSADTQYF

V: TRBV5-1
J: TRBJ2-3
D: .
size: .
DNA: TGCGCCAGCAGCTTGGGGAGGCAAAGCACAGATACGCAGTATTTT
CDR3: CASSLGRQSTDTQYF

V: TRBV2
J: TRBJ1-2
D: TRBD1
size: few
DNA: TGTGCCACAGGGACAGGGGAAAACTATGGCTACACCTTC
CDR3: CATGTGENYGYTF

V: TRBV1
J: TRBJ2-3
D: .
size: .
DNA: TGCACCAGCAGCCAAGGGGTGAAATCGCAGTATTTT
CDR3: CTSSQGVKSQYF